This T cell receptor beta chain was retrieved from a study of PD-1 blockade in classical Hodgkin lymphoma. Study-wide results and caveats: At baseline, newly diagnosed patients reportedly showed less TCR diversity than healthy donors. Compared with baseline, CD4+ but not CD8+ TCR diversity had risen significantly by C4D1. Anyone who began nivolumab under 1 year after ASCT was excluded.

As to this clone: Its antigen is still unknown.

The time point: cycle 4 day 1 (C4D1), after 6 weeks of nivolumab. Following autologous stem cell transplantation, relapse occurred in every patient, and exposure to brentuximab vedotin varied. V was trimmed by 1 base and J by 6 bases, leaving 9 bases between them. The germline V gene has CDR1 SGHTS and CDR2 YDEGEE. The CDR3 has 13 amino acids. Here immunoSEQ multiplex PCR was the method, and the copy in TCRdb shows in-frame clones only, minus some. The sample contains over 70,000 clones, roughly nine tenths of which appear only once. The TCR was taken from a human donor with classical Hodgkin lymphoma. The material sequenced was peripheral blood mononuclear cells (PBMCs), taken before the fourth cycle of nivolumab. The chain couples TRBV5-8 to TRBJ2-3; D perhaps matches TRBD1 (5 bases). The CDR3 region is CASSLIGVDTQYF. In DNA, the CDR3 is TGTGCCAGCAGCTTGATAGGGGTCGATACGCAGTATTTT.